Listed below are T cell receptor beta chains from one sample, sequenced in a study of T cell changes during pregnancy in multiple sclerosis. TCRdb's copy holds only in-frame clones and misses some; the assay was immunoSEQ multiplex PCR. The table has tens of thousands of clones, more than 90% seen once. The sequencing here drew on CD8+ T cells from peripheral blood mononuclear cells, taken before pregnancy. Receptor source: a female donor with multiple sclerosis, enrolled in a pregnancy study. CDR3s include the opening cysteine and the closing phenylalanine or tryptophan. D genes are given only for firm matches. Clone size is stated in some rows and not others, as once, few, many or a class when expanded.

CDR3 protein	CDR3 DNA	D gene	V gene	J gene	clone size
CASSVPGNTIYF	TGTGCCAGCAGCGTACCCGGTAACACCATATATTTT	NA	TRBV9	TRBJ1-3	once
CASSSTTSGDIFDTQYF	TGTGCCAGCAGTTCGACTACTAGCGGGGACATATTTGATACGCAGTATTTT	TRBD2	TRBV7-9	TRBJ2-3	NA
CASSFAGQGQETQYF	TGTGCCAGCAGCTTCGCGGGACAGGGTCAAGAGACCCAGTACTTC	TRBD1	TRBV7-3	TRBJ2-5	NA
CASSVEQVNTEAFF	TGTGCCAGCAGCGTAGAACAGGTGAACACTGAAGCTTTCTTT	NA	TRBV9	TRBJ1-1	NA
CASSPLNTGELFF	TGTGCCAGCAGCCCATTGAACACCGGGGAGCTGTTTTTT	NA	TRBV6-5	TRBJ2-2	NA
CASSPGGDTDTQYF	TGTGCCAGCAGCCCCGGGGGGGACACAGATACGCAGTATTTT	TRBD2	TRBV9	TRBJ2-3	NA
CASSPTALGNEQFF	TGTGCCAGTAGTCCGACGGCCCTAGGAAATGAGCAGTTCTTC	NA	TRBV19	TRBJ2-1	NA
CASSQEQGINEQFF	TGTGCCAGCAGCCAAGAACAGGGAATAAATGAGCAGTTCTTC	NA	TRBV4-2	TRBJ2-1	few
CASSEVTVSGNTIYF	TGTGCCAGCAGTGAAGTTACGGTTTCTGGAAACACCATATATTTT	NA	TRBV6-1	TRBJ1-3	NA
CASSQGAWGQPQHF	TGTGCCAGCAGTCAGGGTGCCTGGGGTCAGCCCCAGCATTTT	NA	TRBV27	TRBJ1-5	NA
CASSLEGVFETQYF	TGTGCCAGCAGTTTAGAGGGGGTCTTTGAGACCCAGTACTTC	NA	TRBV7-9	TRBJ2-5	NA
CASSLESAGVTDTQYF	TGTGCCAGCAGCTTGGAATCAGCGGGGGTCACAGATACGCAGTATTTT	TRBD2	TRBV7-6	TRBJ2-3	NA
CATFGQGARTGELFF	TGTGCCACCTTTGGACAGGGGGCTCGAACCGGGGAGCTGTTTTTT	TRBD1	TRBV6-1	TRBJ2-2	NA
CASSPGQFVSDTQYF	TGCGCCAGCAGCCCGGGACAATTCGTTTCAGATACGCAGTATTTT	NA	TRBV4-1	TRBJ2-3	NA
CASSFGDEQFF	TGTGCCAGCAGTTTTGGAGATGAGCAGTTCTTC	NA	TRBV27	TRBJ2-1	once
CASSSSGDQETQYF	TGTGCCAGCAGCTCATCAGGGGATCAAGAGACCCAGTACTTC	NA	TRBV7-3	TRBJ2-5	NA
CSVERGFEAFF	TGCAGCGTTGAGAGAGGGTTCGAGGCTTTCTTT	NA	TRBV29-1	TRBJ1-1	NA
CASTGLGEEQFF	TGTGCCAGCACCGGACTAGGGGAAGAGCAGTTCTTC	TRBD2	TRBV9	TRBJ2-1	NA
CASSDPGVYEQYF	TGTGCCAGCAGTGATCCGGGGGTGTACGAGCAGTACTTC	NA	TRBV5-5	TRBJ2-7	NA
CASSSSQGQGVIPYEQYF	TGTGCCAGCAGCTCCTCTCAGGGACAGGGTGTAATCCCCTACGAGCAGTACTTC	TRBD1	TRBV7-6	TRBJ2-7	few
CASSQDPDRAGANVLTF	TGCGCCAGCAGCCAAGATCCGGACAGGGCTGGGGCCAACGTCCTGACTTTC	TRBD1	TRBV4-3	TRBJ2-6	NA
CASRPVDSTGELFF	TGTGCCAGCCGCCCTGTGGACAGCACCGGGGAGCTGTTTTTT	NA	TRBV4-2	TRBJ2-2	NA
CASSLLSTDTQYF	TGTGCCAGCAGCTTACTCTCCACAGATACGCAGTATTTT	NA	TRBV7-3	TRBJ2-3	NA
CASSVGAGGYEQYF	TGTGCCAGCAGCGTAGGAGCGGGAGGGTACGAGCAGTACTTC	TRBD2	TRBV9	TRBJ2-7	NA
CASSLTGVGETQYF	TGCGCCAGCAGCCTTACAGGGGTAGGAGAGACCCAGTACTTC	TRBD1	TRBV5-1	TRBJ2-5	once